This T cell receptor beta chain was obtained from a study of monozygotic twins with inflammatory bowel disease. CDR3 size: 13 residues. Germline V gene lookup returns CDR1 DFQATT and CDR2 SNEGSKA (reference sequence). Reprocessing the 5' RACE reads, TCRdb reports a single entry for every CDR3 protein and omits DNA. The sample totals about 450,000 distinct CDR3 sequences. This chain joins TRBV20-1 and TRBJ1-5. The sequencing input was blood. The receptor's source is a human donor with ulcerative colitis or Crohn's disease, or a healthy co-twin of an affected twin (not recorded which). This chain's CDR3 is CSAREHSNQPQHF.